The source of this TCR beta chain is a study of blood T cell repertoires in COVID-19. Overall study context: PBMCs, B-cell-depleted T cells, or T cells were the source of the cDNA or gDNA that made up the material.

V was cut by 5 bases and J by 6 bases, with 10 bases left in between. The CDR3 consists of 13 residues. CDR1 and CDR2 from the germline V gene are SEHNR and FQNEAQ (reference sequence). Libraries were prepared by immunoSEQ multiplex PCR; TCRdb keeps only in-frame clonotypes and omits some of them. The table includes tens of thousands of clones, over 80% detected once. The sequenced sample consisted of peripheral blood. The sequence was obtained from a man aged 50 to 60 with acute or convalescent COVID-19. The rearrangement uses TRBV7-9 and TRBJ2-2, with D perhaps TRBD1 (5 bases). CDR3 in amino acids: CASSPEGAGELFF. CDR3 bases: TGTGCCAGCAGCCCAGAAGGGGCCGGGGAGCTGTTTTTT.